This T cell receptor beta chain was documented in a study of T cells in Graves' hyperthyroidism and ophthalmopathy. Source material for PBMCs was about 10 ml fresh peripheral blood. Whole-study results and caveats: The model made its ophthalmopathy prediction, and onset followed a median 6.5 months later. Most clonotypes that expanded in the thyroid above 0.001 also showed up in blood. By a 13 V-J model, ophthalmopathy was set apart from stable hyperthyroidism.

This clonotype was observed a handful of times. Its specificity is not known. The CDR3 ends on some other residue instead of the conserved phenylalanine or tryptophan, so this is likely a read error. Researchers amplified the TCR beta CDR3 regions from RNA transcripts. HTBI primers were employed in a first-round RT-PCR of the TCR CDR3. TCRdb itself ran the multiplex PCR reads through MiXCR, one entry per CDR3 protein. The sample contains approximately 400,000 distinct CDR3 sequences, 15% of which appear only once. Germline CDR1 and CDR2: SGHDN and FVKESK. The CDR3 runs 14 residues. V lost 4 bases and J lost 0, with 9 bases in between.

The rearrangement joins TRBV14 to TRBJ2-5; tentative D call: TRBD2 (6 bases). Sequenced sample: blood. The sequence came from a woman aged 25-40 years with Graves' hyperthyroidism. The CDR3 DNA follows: TGTGCCAGCAGCCCCCGGGAGAACCAAGAGACCCAGTACCTC. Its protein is CASSPRENQETQYL.